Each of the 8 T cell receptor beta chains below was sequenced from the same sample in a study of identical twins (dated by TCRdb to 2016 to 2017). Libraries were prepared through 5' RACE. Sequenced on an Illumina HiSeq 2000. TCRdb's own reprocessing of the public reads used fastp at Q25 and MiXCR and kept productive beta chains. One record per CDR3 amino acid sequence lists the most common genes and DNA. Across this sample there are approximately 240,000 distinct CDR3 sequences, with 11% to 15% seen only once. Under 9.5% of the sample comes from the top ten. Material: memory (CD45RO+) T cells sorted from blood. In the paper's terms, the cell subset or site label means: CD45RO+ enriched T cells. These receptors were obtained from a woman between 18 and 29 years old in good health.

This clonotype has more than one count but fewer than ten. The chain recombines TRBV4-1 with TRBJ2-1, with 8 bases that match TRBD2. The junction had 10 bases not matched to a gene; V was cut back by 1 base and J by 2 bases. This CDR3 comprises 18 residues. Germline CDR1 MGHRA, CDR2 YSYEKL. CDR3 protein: CASSQAIRSGTTYNEQFF. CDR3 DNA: TGCGCCAGCAGCCAAGCCATTCGTAGCGGGACCACCTACAATGAGCAGTTCTTC.

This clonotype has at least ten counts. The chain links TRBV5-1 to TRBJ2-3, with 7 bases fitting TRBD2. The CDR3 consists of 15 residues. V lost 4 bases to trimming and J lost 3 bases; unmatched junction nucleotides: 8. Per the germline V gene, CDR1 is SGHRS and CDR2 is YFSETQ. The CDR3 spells CASSHSGAGTDTQYF. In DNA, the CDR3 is TGCGCCAGCAGCCATAGCGGAGCGGGAACAGATACGCAGTATTTT.

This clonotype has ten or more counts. The CDR3 DNA sequence: TGTGCCAGCCTTCGAGACGCTGAAGCTTTCTTT. Its protein is CASLRDAEAFF. This sequence joins TRBV2 and TRBJ1-1; D gene ambiguous. V dropped 8 bases and J dropped 6 bases, with 10 bases sitting between them. Germline V gives CDR1 SNHLY, CDR2 FYNNEI. This CDR3 has 11 amino acids.

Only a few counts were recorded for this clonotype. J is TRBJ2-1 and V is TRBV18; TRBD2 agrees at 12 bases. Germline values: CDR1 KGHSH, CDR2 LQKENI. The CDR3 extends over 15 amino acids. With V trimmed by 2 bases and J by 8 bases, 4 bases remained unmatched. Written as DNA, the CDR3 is TGTGCCAGCTCACCAAAGCTAGCGGGAGGGGATGAGCAGTTCTTC. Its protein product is CASSPKLAGGDEQFF.

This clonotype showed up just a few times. The CDR3 sequence is CASSLGAEVGTQYF. The CDR3 bases are TGTGCCAGCAGCCTGGGGGCGGAGGTAGGGACGCAGTATTTT. The chain has TRBV7-9 and TRBJ2-3; TRBD1 might be the D (6 bases). The CDR3 totals 14 residues. Trimming took off 5 bases at V and 9 bases at J, with 18 bases between the two ends. Germline V gene sequence: CDR1 SEHNR, CDR2 FQNEAQ (reference sequence). The full variable domain, in which reference TRBV7-9 and TRBJ2-3 provide the parts outside the CDR3, is DTGVSQNPRHKITKRGQNVTFRCDPISEHNRLYWYRQTLGQGPEFLTYFQNEAQLEKSRLLSDRFSAERPKGSFSTLEIQRTEQGDSAMYLCASSLGAEVGTQYFGPGTRLTVL.

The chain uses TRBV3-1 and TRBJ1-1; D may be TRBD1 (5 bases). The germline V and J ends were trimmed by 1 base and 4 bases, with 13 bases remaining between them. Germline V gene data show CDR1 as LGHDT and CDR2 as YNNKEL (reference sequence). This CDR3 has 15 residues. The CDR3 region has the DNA TGTGCCAGCAGCCAAGGATGGGGGATTGGCACTGAAGCTTTCTTT. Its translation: CASSQGWGIGTEAFF. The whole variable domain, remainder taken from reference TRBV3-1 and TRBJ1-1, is DTAVSQTPKYLVTQMGNDKSIKCEQNLGHDTMYWYKQDSKKFLKIMFSYNNKELIINETVPNRFSPKSPDKAHLNLHINSLELGDSAVYFCASSQGWGIGTEAFFGQGTRLTVV.

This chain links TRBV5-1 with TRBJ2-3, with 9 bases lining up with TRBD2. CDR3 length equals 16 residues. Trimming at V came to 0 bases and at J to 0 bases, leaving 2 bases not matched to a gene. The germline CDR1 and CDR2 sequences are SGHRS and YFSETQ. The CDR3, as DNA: TGCGCCAGCAGCTTGGTAGCGGGAGTGAGCACAGATACGCAGTATTTT. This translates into CASSLVAGVSTDTQYF.

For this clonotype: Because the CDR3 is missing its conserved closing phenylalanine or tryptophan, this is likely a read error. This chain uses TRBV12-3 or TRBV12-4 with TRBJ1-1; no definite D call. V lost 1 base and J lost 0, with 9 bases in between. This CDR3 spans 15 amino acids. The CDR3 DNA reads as TGTGCCAGCAGTTTAGGGAGCCATCTGAACACTGAAGCTTTCATT. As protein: CASSLGSHLNTEAFI.